Sequencing of this TCR beta chain was carried out in a study of cytomegalovirus exposure and HLA in healthy donors. Study-wide points: Through in vitro validation, three CMV-associated chains were shown to be specific for CMV antigens. Reportedly, diagnosis of cytomegalovirus status by the classifier showed high specificity and sensitivity. Cytomegalovirus-associated status was assigned to some 180 TCR beta chains.

Clones were sequenced by immunoSEQ multiplex PCR, and TCRdb holds only the in-frame ones, with some missing. The sample lists 150,000 to 200,000 clones, around 85% seen once, with 15% to 20% in the top ten. J lost 1 base, V lost 6 bases, and 10 bases had no gene match. This CDR3 has 16 amino acids. CDR1 and CDR2 from the germline V gene are MDHEN and SYDVKM. Regarding this clone: Its antigen is unidentified.

The donors were members of the validation cohort comprising over a hundred subjects, separate from the approximately 630-subject first cohort. What was sequenced was PBMCs. This sequence joins TRBV28 and TRBJ2-7; the match to TRBD1 covers 9 bases. The TCR sequence derives from a man aged 18 to 30 in good health and CMV-seropositive. The CDR3 nucleotides read TGTGCCAGCAGCTTCACGGACAGGGGTTTATCCTACGAGCAGTACTTC. The encoded protein is CASSFTDRGLSYEQYF.